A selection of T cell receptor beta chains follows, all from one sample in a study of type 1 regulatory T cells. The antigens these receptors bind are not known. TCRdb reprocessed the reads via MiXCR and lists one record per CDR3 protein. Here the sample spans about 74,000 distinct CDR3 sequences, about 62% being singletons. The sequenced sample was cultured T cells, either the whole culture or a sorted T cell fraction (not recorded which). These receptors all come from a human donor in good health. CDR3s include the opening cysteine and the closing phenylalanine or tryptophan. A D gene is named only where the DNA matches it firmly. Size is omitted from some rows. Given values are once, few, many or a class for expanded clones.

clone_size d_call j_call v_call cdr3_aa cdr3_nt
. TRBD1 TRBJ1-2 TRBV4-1 CASSPQGGGGGYTF TGCGCCAGCAGCCCCCAGGGGGGAGGCGGTGGCTACACCTTC
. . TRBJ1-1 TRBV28 CASRHQGRGTEAFF TGTGCCAGCAGACATCAGGGGAGAGGCACTGAAGCTTTCTTT
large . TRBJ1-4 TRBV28 CASSSRRQLLEKLFF TGTGCCAGCAGTTCCCGCAGGCAGCTCCTGGAAAAACTGTTTTTT
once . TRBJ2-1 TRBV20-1 CSPRGEREQFF TGCAGTCCTCGCGGGGAACGGGAGCAGTTCTTC
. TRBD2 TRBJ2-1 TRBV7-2 CASSLNLAGAGNEQFF TGTGCCAGCAGCTTAAATCTTGCGGGAGCGGGCAATGAGCAGTTCTTC
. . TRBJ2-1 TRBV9 CASSVGGWTYNEQFF TGTGCCAGCAGTGTGGGGGGCTGGACCTACAATGAGCAGTTCTTC
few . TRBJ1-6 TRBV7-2 CASSLGSTALHF TGTGCCAGCAGCTTAGGATCTACGGCCCTCCACTTT
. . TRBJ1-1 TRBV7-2 CASSFSGGVNTEAFF TGTGCCAGCAGCTTTAGTGGGGGGGTGAACACTGAAGCTTTCTTT
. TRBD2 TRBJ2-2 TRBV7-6 CASSLVGSGRAYTGELFF TGTGCCAGCAGCTTAGTTGGTAGCGGGAGGGCCTACACCGGGGAGCTGTTTTTT
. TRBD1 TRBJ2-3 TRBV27 CASRGTGGNTQYF TGTGCCAGCAGAGGGACAGGGGGGAATACGCAGTATTTT
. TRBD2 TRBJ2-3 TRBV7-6 CASSLPAGGLSTQYF TGTGCCAGCAGCTTGCCGGCGGGAGGCCTTTCTACGCAGTATTTT
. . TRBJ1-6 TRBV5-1 CASSFRSSYNSPLHF TGCGCCAGCAGCTTCCGGAGCTCCTATAATTCACCCCTCCACTTT
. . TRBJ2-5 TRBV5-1 CASSRGQYQETQYF TGCGCCAGCAGCAGAGGACAGTACCAAGAGACCCAGTACTTC
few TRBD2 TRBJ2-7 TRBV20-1 CSALALSGSNEQYF TGCAGTGCCCTTGCTTTGAGCGGGAGTAACGAGCAGTACTTC
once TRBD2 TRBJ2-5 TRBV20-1 CSASLLAGVGETQYF TGCAGTGCTAGTTTGCTAGCGGGAGTGGGAGAGACCCAGTACTTC
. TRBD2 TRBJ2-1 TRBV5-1 CASSLGSSGAYNEQFF TGCGCCAGCAGCTTGGGCTCTAGCGGGGCCTACAATGAGCAGTTCTTC
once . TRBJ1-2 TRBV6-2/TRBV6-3 CASNPGGGYTF TGTGCCAGCAACCCGGGTGGCGGCTACACCTTC
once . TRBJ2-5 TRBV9 CASSVGQGPSRETQYF TGTGCCAGCAGCGTCGGACAAGGACCCTCCCGGGAGACCCAGTACTTC
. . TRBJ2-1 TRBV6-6 CASSFGGVASYNEQFF TGTGCCAGCAGTTTCGGGGGAGTCGCCTCCTACAATGAGCAGTTCTTC
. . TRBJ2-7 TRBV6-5 CASSYSPATYEQYF TGTGCCAGCAGTTACTCCCCGGCAACCTACGAGCAGTACTTC
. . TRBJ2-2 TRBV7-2 CASSYRAAGELFF TGTGCCAGCAGCTACAGGGCGGCGGGGGAGCTGTTTTTT
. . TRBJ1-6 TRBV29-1 CGSPRDGNNSPLHF TGCGGGAGTCCTCGGGACGGGAATAATTCACCCCTCCACTTT
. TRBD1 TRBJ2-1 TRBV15 CATSRDPTGGNEQFF TGTGCCACCAGCAGAGACCCGACAGGGGGTAATGAGCAGTTCTTC
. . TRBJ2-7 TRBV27 CASRSEGTKFFGEQYF TGTGCCAGCAGGTCAGAGGGGACCAAGTTCTTTGGCGAGCAGTACTTC
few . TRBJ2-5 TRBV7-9 CASSPRLGGGEGETQYF TGTGCCAGCAGCCCACGTTTGGGGGGAGGAGAAGGCGAGACCCAGTACTTC
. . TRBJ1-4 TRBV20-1 CSARPGAQSEKLFF TGCAGTGCTAGGCCTGGAGCCCAGAGTGAAAAACTGTTTTTT
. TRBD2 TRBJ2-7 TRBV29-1 CSVGLAVGYEQYF TGCAGCGTTGGACTAGCCGTCGGCTACGAGCAGTACTTC
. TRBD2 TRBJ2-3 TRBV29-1 CSVYWTSGRGDTQYF TGCAGCGTGTACTGGACTAGCGGGAGAGGAGATACGCAGTATTTT
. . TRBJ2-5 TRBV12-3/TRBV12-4 CASSYGSQTQYF TGTGCCAGCAGTTACGGGAGTCAGACCCAGTACTTC
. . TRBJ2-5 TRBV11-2 CASSGLSAMGRKQETQYF TGTGCCAGCAGCGGCTTAAGCGCTATGGGACGGAAGCAAGAGACCCAGTACTTC
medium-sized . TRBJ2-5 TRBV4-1 CASSQGLDSWGRETQYF TGCGCCAGCAGCCAAGGCCTTGACAGTTGGGGGAGGGAGACCCAGTACTTC
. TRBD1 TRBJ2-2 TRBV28 CASSVQGITGELFF TGTGCCAGCAGTGTACAGGGGATCACCGGGGAGCTGTTTTTT
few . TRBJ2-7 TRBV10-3 CAISEEGVRAQEQYF TGTGCCATCAGTGAGGAAGGTGTAAGGGCCCAGGAGCAGTACTTC
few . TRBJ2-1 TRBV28 CASKLSSYNEQFF TGTGCCAGCAAACTGAGCTCCTACAATGAGCAGTTCTTT
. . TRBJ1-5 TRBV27 CASQPPGWQDSNQPQHF TGTGCCAGCCAACCTCCGGGTTGGCAGGATAGCAATCAGCCCCAGCATTTT
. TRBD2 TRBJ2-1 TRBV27 CASSPTSGRRNEQFF TGTGCCAGCAGTCCAACTAGCGGGAGACGCAATGAGCAGTTCTTC
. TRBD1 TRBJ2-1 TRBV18 CASSLTQGQRNEQFF TGTGCCAGCTCACTTACACAGGGGCAACGGAATGAGCAGTTCTTC
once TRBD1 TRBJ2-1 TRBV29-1 CSVGSDWDRDYNEQFF TGCAGCGTTGGATCGGATTGGGACAGGGACTACAATGAGCAGTTCTTC
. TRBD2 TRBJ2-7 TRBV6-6 CASSTTSGSHEQYF TGTGCCAGCAGTACGACTAGCGGGAGCCACGAGCAGTACTTC
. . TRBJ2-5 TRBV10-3 CAISDGQETQYF TGTGCCATCAGCGACGGGCAAGAGACCCAGTACTTC
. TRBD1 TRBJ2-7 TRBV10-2 CATLARGQGAYEQYF TGCGCCACACTGGCCAGGGGACAGGGGGCCTACGAGCAGTACTTC
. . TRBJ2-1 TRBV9 CASSVVGGGYNEQFF TGTGCCAGCAGCGTAGTGGGAGGGGGCTACAATGAGCAGTTCTTC
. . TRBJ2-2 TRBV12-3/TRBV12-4 CASSPMNTGELFF TGTGCCAGCAGTCCAATGAACACCGGGGAGCTGTTTTTT